This TCR beta chain came from a study of cytomegalovirus exposure and HLA in healthy donors. General study points: Later analysis showed most CMV-associated TCR beta chains appearing HLA-restricted.

Germline trimming cut 0 bases from V and 4 bases from J; bases unmatched to any gene: 6. This CDR3 is built from 17 residues. Looked up from germline, CDR1 is MNHGY and CDR2 is SAAAGT. The PCR was carried out with 60 Vbeta primers and 13 Jbeta primers. Some clones are missing from TCRdb's copy, which holds only in-frame ones; the method was immunoSEQ multiplex PCR. The table records about 100,000 clones, approximately 80% of them present only once. On this clone itself: The antigen remains undetermined.

The sequence was collected from a female donor in good health and CMV-seropositive. Specimen: PBMCs. The chain employs TRBV6-8 and TRBJ2-3, with TRBD2 identical over 11 bases. The CDR3 DNA follows: TGTGCCAGCAGTTACTCGAGTAGCGGGGGGGTTTCAGATACGCAGTATTTT. Translated, it gives CASSYSSSGGVSDTQYF.